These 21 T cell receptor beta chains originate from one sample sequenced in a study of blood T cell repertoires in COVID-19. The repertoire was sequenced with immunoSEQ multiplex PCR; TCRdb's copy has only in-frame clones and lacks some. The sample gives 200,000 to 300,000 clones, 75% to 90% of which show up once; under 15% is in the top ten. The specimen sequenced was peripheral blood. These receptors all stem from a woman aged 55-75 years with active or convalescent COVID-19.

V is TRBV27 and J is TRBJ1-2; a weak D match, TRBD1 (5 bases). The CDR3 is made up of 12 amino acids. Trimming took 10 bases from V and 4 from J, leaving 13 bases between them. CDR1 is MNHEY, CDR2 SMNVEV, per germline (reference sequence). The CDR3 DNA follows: TGTGCCACCTGGGGGGGGAGCTATGGCTACACCTTC. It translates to CATWGGSYGYTF.

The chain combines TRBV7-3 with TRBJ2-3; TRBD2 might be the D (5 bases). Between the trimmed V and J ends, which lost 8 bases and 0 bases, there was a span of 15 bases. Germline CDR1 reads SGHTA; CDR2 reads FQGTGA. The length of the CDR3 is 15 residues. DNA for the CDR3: TGTGCCAGCTCCTTAGTCGCGGGCAGCACAGATACGCAGTATTTT. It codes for CASSLVAGSTDTQYF.

The CDR3 is CASSSTGWYNTGELFF. The CDR3 DNA sequence: TGTGCCAGCAGCAGTACAGGGTGGTACAACACCGGGGAGCTGTTTTTT. J is TRBJ2-2 and V is TRBV5-6, with D perhaps TRBD1 (6 bases). Trimming took off 4 bases at V and 2 bases at J, with 15 bases between the two ends. Germline CDR1 SGHDT, CDR2 YYEEEE. The CDR3 is 16 residues long.

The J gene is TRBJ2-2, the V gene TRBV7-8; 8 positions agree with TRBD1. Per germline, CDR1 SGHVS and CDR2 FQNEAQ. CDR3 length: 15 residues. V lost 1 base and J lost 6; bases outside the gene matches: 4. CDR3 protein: CASSLGRGRPGELFF. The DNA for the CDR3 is TGTGCCAGCAGCTTAGGCAGGGGGCGCCCCGGGGAGCTGTTTTTT.

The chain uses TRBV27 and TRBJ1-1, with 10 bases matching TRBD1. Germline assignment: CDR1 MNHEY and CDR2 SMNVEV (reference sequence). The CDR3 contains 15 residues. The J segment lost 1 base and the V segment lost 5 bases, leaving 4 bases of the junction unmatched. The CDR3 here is CASSPGDRGNTEAFF. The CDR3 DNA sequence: TGTGCCAGCAGTCCGGGGGACAGGGGGAACACTGAAGCTTTCTTT.

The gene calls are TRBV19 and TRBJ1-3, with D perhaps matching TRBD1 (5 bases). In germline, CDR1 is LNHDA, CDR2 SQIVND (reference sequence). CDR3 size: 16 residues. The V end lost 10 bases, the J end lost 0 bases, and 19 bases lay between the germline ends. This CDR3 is CATDGGGPLSGNTIYF. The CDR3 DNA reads TGTGCCACCGACGGGGGAGGCCCCCTCTCTGGAAACACCATATATTTT.

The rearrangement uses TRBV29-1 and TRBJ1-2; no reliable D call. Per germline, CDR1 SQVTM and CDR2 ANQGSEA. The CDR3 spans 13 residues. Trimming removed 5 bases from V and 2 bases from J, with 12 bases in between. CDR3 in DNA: TGCAGCGTTTTAATGGAGTGGAACTATGGCTACACCTTC. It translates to CSVLMEWNYGYTF.

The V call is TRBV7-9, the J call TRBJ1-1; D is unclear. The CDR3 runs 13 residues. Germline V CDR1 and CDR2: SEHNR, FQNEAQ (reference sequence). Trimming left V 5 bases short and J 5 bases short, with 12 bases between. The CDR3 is CASSPSVYTEAFF. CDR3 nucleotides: TGTGCCAGCAGCCCCAGTGTATATACTGAAGCTTTCTTT.

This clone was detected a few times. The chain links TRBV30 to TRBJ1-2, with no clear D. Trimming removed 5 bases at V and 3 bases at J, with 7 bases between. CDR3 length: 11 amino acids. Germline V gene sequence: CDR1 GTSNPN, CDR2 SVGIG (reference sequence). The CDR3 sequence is CAWERYYGYTF. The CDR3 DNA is TGTGCCTGGGAGCGATACTATGGCTACACCTTC.

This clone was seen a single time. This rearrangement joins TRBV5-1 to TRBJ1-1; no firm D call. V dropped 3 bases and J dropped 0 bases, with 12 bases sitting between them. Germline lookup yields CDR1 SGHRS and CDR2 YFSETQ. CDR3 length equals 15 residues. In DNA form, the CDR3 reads TGCGCCAGCAGCTCTTACAGCGGTTTGAACACTGAAGCTTTCTTT. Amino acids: CASSSYSGLNTEAFF.

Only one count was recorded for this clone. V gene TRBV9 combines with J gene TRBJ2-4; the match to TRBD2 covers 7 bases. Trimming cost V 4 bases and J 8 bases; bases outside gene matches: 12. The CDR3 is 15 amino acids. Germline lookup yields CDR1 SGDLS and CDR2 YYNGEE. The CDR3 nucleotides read TGTGCCAGCAGCCTTACGTCCTCCCGGGGGGACATTCAGTACTTC. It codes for CASSLTSSRGDIQYF.

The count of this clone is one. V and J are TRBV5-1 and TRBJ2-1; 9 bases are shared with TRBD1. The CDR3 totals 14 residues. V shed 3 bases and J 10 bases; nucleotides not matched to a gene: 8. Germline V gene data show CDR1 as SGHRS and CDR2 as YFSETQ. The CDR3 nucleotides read TGCGCCAGCAGCTCCGGGACAGGGCAGGGAGAGCAGTTCTTC. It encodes CASSSGTGQGEQFF.

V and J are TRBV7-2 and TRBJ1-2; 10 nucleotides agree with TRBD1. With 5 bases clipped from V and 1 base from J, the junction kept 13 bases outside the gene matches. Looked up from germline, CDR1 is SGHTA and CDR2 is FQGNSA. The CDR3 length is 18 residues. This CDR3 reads CASSTMLVGTGVNYGYTF. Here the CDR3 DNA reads TGTGCCAGCAGCACTATGCTAGTGGGGACAGGGGTTAACTATGGCTACACCTTC.

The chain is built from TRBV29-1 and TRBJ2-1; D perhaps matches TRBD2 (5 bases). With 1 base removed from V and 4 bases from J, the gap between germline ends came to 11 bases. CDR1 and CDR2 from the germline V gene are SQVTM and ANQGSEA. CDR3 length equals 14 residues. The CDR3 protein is CSVEAPRGYNEQFF. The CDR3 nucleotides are TGCAGCGTTGAAGCCCCAAGAGGGTACAATGAGCAGTTCTTC.

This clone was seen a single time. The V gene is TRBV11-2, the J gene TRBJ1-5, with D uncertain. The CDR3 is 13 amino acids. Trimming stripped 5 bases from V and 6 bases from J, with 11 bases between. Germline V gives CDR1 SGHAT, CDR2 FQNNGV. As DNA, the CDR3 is TGTGCCAGCAGCCCTCAAACCGGTCAGCCCCAGCATTTT. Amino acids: CASSPQTGQPQHF.

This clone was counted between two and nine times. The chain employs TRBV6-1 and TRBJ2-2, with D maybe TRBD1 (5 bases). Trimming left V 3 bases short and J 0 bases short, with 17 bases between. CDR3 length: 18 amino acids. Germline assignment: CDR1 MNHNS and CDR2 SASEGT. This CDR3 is CASSDPYQGTSNTGELFF. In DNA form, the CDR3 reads TGTGCCAGCAGTGATCCCTATCAGGGAACTTCGAACACCGGGGAGCTGTTTTTT.

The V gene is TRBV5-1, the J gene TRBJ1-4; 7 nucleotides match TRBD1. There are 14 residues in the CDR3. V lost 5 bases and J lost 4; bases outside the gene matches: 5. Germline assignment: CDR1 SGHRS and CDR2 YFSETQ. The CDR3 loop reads CASSPGTDNEKLFF. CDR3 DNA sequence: TGCGCCAGCAGTCCCGGGACAGATAATGAAAAACTGTTTTTT.

In DNA, the CDR3 is TGTGCCAGCAGTGAATGGACATCCCAAGAGACCCAGTACTTC. It yields the protein CASSEWTSQETQYF. The rearrangement joins TRBV25-1 to TRBJ2-5; tentative D call: TRBD1 (5 bases). Trimming stripped 1 base from V and 1 base from J, with 7 bases between. The CDR3 spans 14 residues. Germline CDR1 MGHDK, CDR2 SYGVNS.

The CDR3 reads CASSPDRAGGYF. The CDR3 nucleotides are TGTGCCAGCAGCCCTGACAGGGCCGGGGGGTACTTC. The chain is built from TRBV7-9 and TRBJ2-7; TRBD1 might be the D (7 bases). The CDR3 runs 12 residues. Germline V gene data show CDR1 as SEHNR and CDR2 as FQNEAQ (reference sequence). V lost 5 bases and J 12 bases, leaving 17 bases between the germline ends.

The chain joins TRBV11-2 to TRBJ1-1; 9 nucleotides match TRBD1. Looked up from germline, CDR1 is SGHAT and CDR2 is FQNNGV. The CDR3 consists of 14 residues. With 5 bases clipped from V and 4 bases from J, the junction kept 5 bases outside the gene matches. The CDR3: CASSIGQGSTEAFF. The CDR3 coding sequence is TGTGCCAGCAGCATCGGACAGGGGAGCACTGAAGCTTTCTTT.

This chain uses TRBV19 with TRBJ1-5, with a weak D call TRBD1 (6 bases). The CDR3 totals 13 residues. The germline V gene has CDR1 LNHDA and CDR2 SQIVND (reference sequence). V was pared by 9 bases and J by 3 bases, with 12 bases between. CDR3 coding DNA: TGTGCCAGCAGCCAGGGGACCAATCAGCCCCAGCATTTT. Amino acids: CASSQGTNQPQHF.